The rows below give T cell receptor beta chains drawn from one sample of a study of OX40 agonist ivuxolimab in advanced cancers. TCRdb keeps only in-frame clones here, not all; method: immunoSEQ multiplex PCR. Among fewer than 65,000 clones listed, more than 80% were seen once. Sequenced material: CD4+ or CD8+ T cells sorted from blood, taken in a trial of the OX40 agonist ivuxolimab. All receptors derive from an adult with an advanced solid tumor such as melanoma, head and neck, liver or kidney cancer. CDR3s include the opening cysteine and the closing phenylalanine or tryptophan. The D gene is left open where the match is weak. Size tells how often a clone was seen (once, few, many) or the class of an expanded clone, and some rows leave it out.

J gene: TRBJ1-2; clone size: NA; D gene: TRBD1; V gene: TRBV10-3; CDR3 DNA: TGTGCCATCAGTGAGTCTCCAGGGGGCGTCGTTGGCTACACCTTC; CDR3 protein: CAISESPGGVVGYTF
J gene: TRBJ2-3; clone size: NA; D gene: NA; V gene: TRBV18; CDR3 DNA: TGTGCCAGCTCACCACTCGGGGGTCCAGATACGCAGTATTTT; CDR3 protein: CASSPLGGPDTQYF
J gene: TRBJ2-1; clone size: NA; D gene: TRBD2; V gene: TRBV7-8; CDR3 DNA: TGTGCCAGCAGCCCCCAGACTAGCGGGACCCATCGTGAGCAGTTCTTC; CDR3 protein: CASSPQTSGTHREQFF
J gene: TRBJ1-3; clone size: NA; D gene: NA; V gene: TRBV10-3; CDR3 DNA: TGTGCCATCAGTGAACGGGTCTCTGGAAACACCATATATTTT; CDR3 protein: CAISERVSGNTIYF
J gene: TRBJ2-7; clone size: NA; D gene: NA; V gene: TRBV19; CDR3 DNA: TGTGCCAGTAGTACGGGGGCGACCTACGAGCAGTACTTC; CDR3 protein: CASSTGATYEQYF
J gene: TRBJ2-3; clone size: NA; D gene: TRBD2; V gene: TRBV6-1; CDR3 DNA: TGTGCCAGCAGTGCCCGACTAGCGGGCGCAAGCACAGATACGCAGTATTTT; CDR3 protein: CASSARLAGASTDTQYF
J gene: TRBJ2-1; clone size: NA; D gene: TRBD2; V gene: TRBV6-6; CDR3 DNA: TGTGCCAGCAGGGTAGGCGGGAGGCCCGAGCAGTTCTTC; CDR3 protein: CASRVGGRPEQFF
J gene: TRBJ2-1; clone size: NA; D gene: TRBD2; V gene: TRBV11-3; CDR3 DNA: TGTGCCAGCAGCTTAGTAGCGGGCGGGGCCCGCTCCTACAATGAGCAGTTCTTC; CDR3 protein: CASSLVAGGARSYNEQFF
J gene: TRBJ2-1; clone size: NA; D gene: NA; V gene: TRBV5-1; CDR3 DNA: TGCGCCAGCAGGGGCAGTGACTACAATGAGCAGTTCTTC; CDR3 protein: CASRGSDYNEQFF
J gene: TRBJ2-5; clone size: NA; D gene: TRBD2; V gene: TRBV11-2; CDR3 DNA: TGTGCCAGCAGCACCCACAGACTAGCCGGGGAGACCCAGTACTTC; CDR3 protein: CASSTHRLAGETQYF
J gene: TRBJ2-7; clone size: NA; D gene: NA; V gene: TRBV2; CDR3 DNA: TGTGCCAGCAGTGCACCCCCCATTCTTTCCTACGAGCAGTACTTC; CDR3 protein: CASSAPPILSYEQYF
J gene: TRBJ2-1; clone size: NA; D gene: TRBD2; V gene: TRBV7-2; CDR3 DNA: TGTGCCAGCAGCAGATGGACTAGCGGGGCATACAATGAGCAGTTCTTC; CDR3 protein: CASSRWTSGAYNEQFF
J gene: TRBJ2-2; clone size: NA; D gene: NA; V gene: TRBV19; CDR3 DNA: TGTGCCAGTAGCCCCCTGGGACACTCCGCGAACACCGGGGAGCTGTTTTTT; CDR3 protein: CASSPLGHSANTGELFF
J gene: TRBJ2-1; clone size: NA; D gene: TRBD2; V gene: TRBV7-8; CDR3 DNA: TGTGCCAGCAGCTCAGCGGGAGGTATCTACAATGAGCAGTTCTTC; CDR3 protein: CASSSAGGIYNEQFF
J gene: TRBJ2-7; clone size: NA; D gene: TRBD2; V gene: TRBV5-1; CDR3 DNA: TGCGCCAGCAGCTCCCGGGGGGGTGGCGTCGAGCAGTACTTC; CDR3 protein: CASSSRGGGVEQYF
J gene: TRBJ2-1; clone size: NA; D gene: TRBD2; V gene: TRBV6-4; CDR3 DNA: TGTGCCAGCAGTACCGGGACTAGCGCTAATGAGCAGTTCTTC; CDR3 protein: CASSTGTSANEQFF
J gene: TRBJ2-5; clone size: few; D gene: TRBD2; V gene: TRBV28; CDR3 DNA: TGTGCCAGCAGTTTCGGGGGGGCGCGGGAGACCCAGTACTTC; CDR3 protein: CASSFGGARETQYF
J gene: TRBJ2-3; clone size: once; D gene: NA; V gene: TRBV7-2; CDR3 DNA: TGTGCCAGCAGCCCACCGAGCAGGGGATACACAGATACGCAGTATTTT; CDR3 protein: CASSPPSRGYTDTQYF
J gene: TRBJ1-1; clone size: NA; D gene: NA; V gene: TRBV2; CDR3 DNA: TGTGCCAGCAGTGGGGCCTCGGGGGAAGCTTTCTTT; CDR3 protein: CASSGASGEAFF
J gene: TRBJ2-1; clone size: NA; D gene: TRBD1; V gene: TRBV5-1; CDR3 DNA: TGCGCCAGCACTGAAGGACAGGGATACAATGAGCAGTTCTTC; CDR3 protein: CASTEGQGYNEQFF
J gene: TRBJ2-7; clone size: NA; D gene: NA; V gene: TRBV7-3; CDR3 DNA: TGTGCCAGCAGCTTTGGCGCCTCCTACGAGCAGTACTTC; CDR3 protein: CASSFGASYEQYF
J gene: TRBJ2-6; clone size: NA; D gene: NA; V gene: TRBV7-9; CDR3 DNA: TGTGCCAGCAGCTTATTGGCTAGCGCTGGGGCCAACGTCCTGACTTTC; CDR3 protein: CASSLLASAGANVLTF
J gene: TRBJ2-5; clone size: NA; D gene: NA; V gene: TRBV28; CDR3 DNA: TGTGCCAGCAGTTTGGCGGATAGGGTAGAGACCCAGTACTTC; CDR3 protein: CASSLADRVETQYF
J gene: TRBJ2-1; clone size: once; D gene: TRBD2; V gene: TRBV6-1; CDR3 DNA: TGTGCCAGCAGCCGAACGGGAGGGCCCGGCAATGAGCAGTTCTTC; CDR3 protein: CASSRTGGPGNEQFF
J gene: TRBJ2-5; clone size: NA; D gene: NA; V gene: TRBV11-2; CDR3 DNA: TGTGCCAGCAGCATTCTTCGGGGACAAGAGACCCAGTACTTC; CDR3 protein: CASSILRGQETQYF
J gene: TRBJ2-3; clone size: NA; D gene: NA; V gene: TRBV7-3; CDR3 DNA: TGTGCCAGCAGCTTAAGCTCAGATACGCAGTATTTT; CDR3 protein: CASSLSSDTQYF
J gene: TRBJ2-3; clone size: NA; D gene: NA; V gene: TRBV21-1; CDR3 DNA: TGTGCCAGCACCAAGACTAGCGGGAGAACAGATACGCAGTATTTT; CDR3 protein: CASTKTSGRTDTQYF
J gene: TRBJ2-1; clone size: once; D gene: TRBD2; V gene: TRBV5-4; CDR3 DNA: TGTGCCAGCAGCTTGTCCCTAGCGGGAGTTTGGGGCCACAATGAGCAGTTCTTC; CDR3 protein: CASSLSLAGVWGHNEQFF
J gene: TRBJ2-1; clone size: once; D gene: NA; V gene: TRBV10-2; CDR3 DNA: TGCGCCAGCAGTGCCCGGGTCAATGAGCAGTTCTTC; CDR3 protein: CASSARVNEQFF
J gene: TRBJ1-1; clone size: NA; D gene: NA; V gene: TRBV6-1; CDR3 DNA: TGTGCCAGCAGTGAAGCGGTGAAGGGACTCCTGAACACTGAAGCTTTCTTT; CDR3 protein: CASSEAVKGLLNTEAFF
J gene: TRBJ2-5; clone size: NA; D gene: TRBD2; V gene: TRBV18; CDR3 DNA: TGTGCCAGCTCACCTAGTAGCGGGAGTAGGGAGACCCAGTACTTC; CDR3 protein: CASSPSSGSRETQYF
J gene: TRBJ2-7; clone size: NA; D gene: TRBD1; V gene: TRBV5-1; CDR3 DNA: TGCGCCAGCACCCCGGGTGGGACAGGGAATGCCTACGAGCAGTACTTC; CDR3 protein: CASTPGGTGNAYEQYF
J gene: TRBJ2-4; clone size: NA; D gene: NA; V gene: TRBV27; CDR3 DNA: TGTGCCAGCAGCCTGAACGCCAAAAACATTCAGTACTTC; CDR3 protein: CASSLNAKNIQYF
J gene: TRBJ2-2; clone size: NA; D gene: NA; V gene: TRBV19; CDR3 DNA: TGTGCCAGTAGTAGGCGAGATAGCACCGGGGAGCTGTTTTTT; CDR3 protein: CASSRRDSTGELFF
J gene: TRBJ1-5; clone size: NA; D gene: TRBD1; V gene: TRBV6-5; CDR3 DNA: TGTGCCAGCACTCAGACAGGGGGAGGCAATCAGCCCCAGCATTTT; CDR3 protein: CASTQTGGGNQPQHF
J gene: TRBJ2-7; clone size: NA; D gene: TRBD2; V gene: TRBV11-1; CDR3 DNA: TGTGCCAGCAGCTTACGTGCGGGAGGTCTGTTTGGGAGCTCCTACGAGCAGTACTTC; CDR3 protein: CASSLRAGGLFGSSYEQYF
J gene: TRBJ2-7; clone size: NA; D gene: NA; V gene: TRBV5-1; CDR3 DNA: TGCGCCAGCAGCACGGACAGCCGCTCCTACGAGCAGTACTTC; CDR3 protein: CASSTDSRSYEQYF
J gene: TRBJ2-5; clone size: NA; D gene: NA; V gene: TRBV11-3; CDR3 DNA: TGTGCCAGCAGCCCCAGGGACCCGAGGATCGAGACCCAGTACTTC; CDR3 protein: CASSPRDPRIETQYF
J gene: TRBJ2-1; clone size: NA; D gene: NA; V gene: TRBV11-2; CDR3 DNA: TGTGCCAGCAGCTTATTTGGGACTGGGGTCGATGAGCAGTTCTTC; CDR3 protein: CASSLFGTGVDEQFF
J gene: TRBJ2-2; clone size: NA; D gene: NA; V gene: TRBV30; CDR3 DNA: TGTGCCTGGAGTGTATTCTGGAACACCGGGGAGCTGTTTTTT; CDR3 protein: CAWSVFWNTGELFF
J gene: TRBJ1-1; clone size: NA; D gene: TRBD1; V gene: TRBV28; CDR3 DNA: TGTGCCAGCAGTTCGGGACAGGGGAACACTGAAGCTTTCTTT; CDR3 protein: CASSSGQGNTEAFF